This T cell receptor beta chain was obtained from a study of shared clonotypes between healthy human individuals. Study-wide results and caveats: Several donors held about 4.6% of naive CD4 clonotypes in common. Shared clonotypes across all four donors exceeded non-shared ones in generation probability.

This clone occurred a few times. Its antigen remains unknown. J lost 3 bases, V lost 6 bases, and 6 bases had no gene match. Germline loops: CDR1 WSHSY, CDR2 SAAADI. The CDR3 length is 14 residues. Donors were healthy HIV-negative adults without recent acute infections or vaccinations. The donors, all of them Caucasian adults, lived in Nashville, Tennessee. Sequenced by immunoSEQ multiplex PCR; TCRdb stores in-frame clones only, minus some. The sample lists more than 850,000 clones; around 82% were seen once. The sequencing input was memory CD4+ T cells from PBMCs. The subset was: CD45RA-negative fraction. The chain links TRBV10-2 to TRBJ1-2; TRBD1 matches at 8 bases. The origin of this receptor is a man between 18 and 35 years old in good health. Some clones in this sample may be carry-over from other donors' samples. As DNA, the CDR3 is TGCGCCAGCAGACAGGGGGGAAGGGACTATGGCTACACCTTC. Protein product: CASRQGGRDYGYTF.